This is a list of T cell receptor beta chains from one sample in a study of blood T cells in healthy people across ages. One entry per CDR3 protein, called by TCRdb with MiXCR from the 5' RACE reads. The sample yields 600,000 or so distinct CDR3 sequences, approximately 30% seen once. The sequenced material came from blood. All receptors come from an elderly woman in good health. The CDR3 runs from the conserved cysteine through the conserved F or W. The order of the fields is V gene, CDR3 length, J gene, CDR3 protein.

V: TRBV3-1; length: 16; J: TRBJ2-5; CDR3: CASSPGERGARETQYF
V: TRBV15; length: 14; J: TRBJ2-7; CDR3: CATSRDRGLYEQYF
V: TRBV7-8; length: 14; J: TRBJ2-3; CDR3: CASSLGQHTDTQYF
V: TRBV20-1; length: 14; J: TRBJ2-2; CDR3: CSAPRDRFTGELFF
V: TRBV28; length: 16; J: TRBJ2-7; CDR3: CASSSGTGSVFREQYF
V: TRBV24-1; length: 11; J: TRBJ1-2; CDR3: CATSGGYGYTF
V: TRBV7-2; length: 13; J: TRBJ1-5; CDR3: CASSRGSNQPQHF
V: TRBV30; length: 13; J: TRBJ1-2; CDR3: CAWSGGIHYGYTF
V: TRBV7-9; length: 15; J: TRBJ2-1; CDR3: CASSLQTITNNEQFF
V: TRBV7-2; length: 15; J: TRBJ2-3; CDR3: CASSLTRGGKDTQYF
V: TRBV4-1; length: 18; J: TRBJ2-1; CDR3: CASSQDFASGESYNEQFF
V: TRBV5-1; length: 15; J: TRBJ2-7; CDR3: CASSQDGIRIYEQYF
V: TRBV21-1; length: 17; J: TRBJ2-3; CDR3: CASSKATSGGVTDTQYF
V: TRBV7-3; length: 19; J: TRBJ2-1; CDR3: CASSLSASGGPSSYNEQFF
V: TRBV4-3; length: 14; J: TRBJ1-1; CDR3: CASSKAELNTEAFF
V: TRBV20-1; length: 15; J: TRBJ2-3; CDR3: CSARVGQGATDTQYF
V: TRBV29-1; length: 13; J: TRBJ1-1; CDR3: CSANRARGTEAFF
V: TRBV2; length: 13; J: TRBJ2-1; CDR3: CASGRGDYNEQFF
V: TRBV6-5; length: 12; J: TRBJ1-1; CDR3: CASSRQGAEAFF
V: TRBV9; length: 17; J: TRBJ1-2; CDR3: CASSSQKGDREAYGYTF